The clone carrying this T cell receptor beta chain was observed at least ten times. Its antigen is unidentified. Sorting captured naive CD8 T cells as CD8+CD4-CCR7+CD45RA+. These data are taken from a study of molecular identifiers for immune sequencing clone quantification. Regarding the study as a whole: Over 98% of effector molecules, yet under 1% of naive-cell molecules, were held by clones above 20 RNA copies.

The CDR3 extends over 16 amino acids. The germline V and J ends were trimmed by 5 bases and 0 bases, with 14 bases remaining between them. Germline V gives CDR1 MNHEY, CDR2 SMNVEV (reference sequence). TCRdb called the PCR reads again in MiXCR, with one record for every CDR3 protein. The sample holds 90,000 or so distinct CDR3 sequences, around 25% seen once. This TCR came from a human donor in good health. Some libraries in this study had Jurkat cell RNA spiked in. The source material was naive CD8+ T cells from blood, with Jurkat cell RNA spiked in. Subset in this sample: FACS-sorted CD8+CD4-CCR7+CD45RA+ naive T cells. The gene calls are TRBV27 and TRBJ1-5, with TRBD1 as a possible D gene (5 bases). In nucleotides, the CDR3 is TGTGCCAGCAGTGCAGGACATCTTTATAGCAATCAGCCCCAGCATTTT. It translates to CASSAGHLYSNQPQHF.